This entry features one TCR beta chain sequence. Which antigen it targets is not known. No base quality information exists; no much larger clone differs at one position. The data belong to a study of blood T cell repertoires in COVID-19 (dated by TCRdb to 2018 to 2021). In the study overall: Collaborator samples came from the United States, Italy and Spain and covered acute and convalescent phases of COVID-19. Deeply sampled blood TCRbeta repertoires from subjects exposed to, actively infected with, or recovered from COVID-19 were included in the dataset. Sample metadata almost always included a de-identified subject ID, COVID-19 status, age in years and sex. The material from the prospective study consisted of cDNA or gDNA derived from T cells, B-cell-depleted T cells, or PBMCs. A freely available public database, intended as a resource for researchers studying the immune response to SARS-CoV-2, is where the repertoires were released. Samples came from the ongoing ImmuneRACE study (first 160 participants) plus 1,254 subjects from 6 global collaborators. Where HLA class I and class II types were available, the types were taken from metadata supplied by the sample provider, not from assay-based typing. What the authors observed across the whole study: The amount of clinical and demographic metadata varied by source and participant and was provided uncurated.

CDR1 and CDR2 are drawn from the germline V gene: SGHRS, YFSETQ. The CDR3 holds 15 amino acids from the cysteine to the phenylalanine. Only CDR3 DNA remains: 45 bases, in frame from the first base. V is cut back by 2 bases and J by 4 bases, with 8 bases in the junction unmatched. TCRbeta CDR3 regions were amplified from genomic DNA by means of the immunoSEQ Assay, a bias-controlled multiplex PCR. In the paper's pipeline: Within the assay, amplification of reference gene primers was used to estimate how many nucleated cells each sample contained. Sequence reads were collapsed and filtered to measure the absolute abundance of every unique TCRbeta CDR3 rearrangement. For each sample, productive Simpson clonality was calculated as the square root of Simpson's diversity index over productive rearrangements. TCRdb obtained this table from immuneACCESS and retained in-frame rearrangements with V and J assigned. These tables miss some clones; where compared with another copy, unresolved V genes account for less than half of the shortfall, and the remainder is unexplained. D and trimming come from the DNA, and the V and J calls and clone size come from that table. The sample table shows 130,000 to 150,000 clones, and 88% are seen once. Clones ranked in the top ten supply 1.7% of the sample.

Whole blood was collected in K2EDTA tubes by collaborating institutions according to the institutions' own protocols. Collaborator samples were shipped for TCRbeta analysis as frozen whole blood, isolated PBMCs, or DNA extracted from either sample type. Sequences were obtained from peripheral blood. In this chain, TRBV5-1 is recombined with TRBJ2-7, and TRBD1 aligns with 8 junction nucleotides. The clonotype originates from a woman aged 45 to 65 with acute or convalescent COVID-19. The CDR3 in this case is CASSFSPGQDYEQYF. The sequenced DNA: TGCGCCAGCAGCTTCTCCCCGGGACAGGATTACGAGCAGTACTTC.